The entry below gives a single TCR beta chain sequence along with its context. Its antigen is currently not known. Base qualities are not provided; no much larger clone lies one nucleotide away. Collaborating institutions collected whole blood in K2EDTA tubes following their own protocols. For TCRbeta analysis, collaborator samples were shipped as frozen whole blood, as isolated PBMCs, or as DNA extracted from either sample type. CDR1 and CDR2 are drawn from the germline V gene: SGHNT, YENEEA. The CDR3, cysteine through phenylalanine, is 13 amino acids long. The entry retains the CDR3 DNA only, 39 bases that are in frame from base 1. V trim: 4 bases; J trim: 5 bases; unmatched bases: 4. The entry originates in a study of blood T cell repertoires in COVID-19 (dated by TCRdb to 2020 to 2021). Turning to the overall study: The collaborator samples originated in the United States, Italy and Spain and spanned the acute and convalescent phases of COVID-19. Nearly every sample came with metadata listing a de-identified subject ID, COVID-19 status, age in years and sex. The material from the prospective study consisted of cDNA or gDNA derived from T cells, B-cell-depleted T cells, or PBMCs. Deeply sampled blood TCRbeta repertoires from subjects exposed to, actively infected with, or recovered from COVID-19 were included in the dataset. Samples came from the ongoing ImmuneRACE study (first 160 participants) plus 1,254 subjects from 6 global collaborators. The repertoires were released in a freely available public database intended as a resource for research on the immune response to SARS-CoV-2. Where available, HLA class I and class II types were taken from metadata supplied by the sample provider and were not determined by assay-based typing.

TCRbeta CDR3 regions were amplified from genomic DNA using the immunoSEQ Assay, a bias-controlled multiplex PCR. The authors' pipeline ran thus. The number of nucleated cells in each sample was estimated from the amplification of reference gene primers within the assay. Sequence reads were collapsed and filtered to measure the absolute abundance of every unique TCRbeta CDR3 rearrangement. Productive Simpson clonality was computed per sample as the square root of Simpson's diversity index over productive rearrangements. Held by TCRdb, this immuneACCESS table contains in-frame sequences only and omits some clones. Under half of the omission traces to an unresolved V gene where checked; the cause of the rest is unknown. From that table come the V and J calls and clone size; the DNA was used to work out D and trimming. The sample table lists about 210,000 clones, roughly four fifths of them with a count of one. Jointly, the top ten make up around 12% of the sample.

Overall results and qualifications from the work: The amount of clinical and demographic metadata varied by source and participant and was provided uncurated.

The rearranged segments are TRBV11-3 and TRBJ1-1; 7 of the junction bases match TRBD1. The sequenced sample consisted of peripheral blood. The receptor comes from a woman aged 40-49 years with acute or convalescent COVID-19. This receptor has the CDR3 CASSSEQGTEAFF. Here is the DNA: TGTGCCAGCAGCTCGGAACAGGGGACTGAAGCTTTCTTT.